This T cell receptor beta chain was identified during a study of T cell clones after liver transplantation. Points from the study as a whole: In a couple of subjects, few donor cells limited the measurable donor-reactive repertoire. Migration into the graft, not deletion, may explain lost graft donor-reactive T cells.

CD3+CD4+ and CD3+CD8+ cells were FACS-sorted from thawed unstimulated PBMCs. Clones were read by immunoSEQ multiplex PCR, and TCRdb kept only the in-frame ones, dropping some. The sample consists of 60,000 or so clones, 71% of them appearing once. This clone was recorded only once. The antigen is unknown. The CDR3 is 15 amino acids. CDR1 SNHLY and CDR2 FYNNEI come from the germline V gene. The V gene lost 10 bases and the J gene lost 1 base, with 19 bases spanning the gap. Specimen: CD4+ T cells from blood, collected before liver transplant. The sequence was collected from a human donor who received a liver transplant. The chain combines TRBV2 with TRBJ2-5; TRBD1 is a possible D gene (6 bases). The CDR3 sequence is CANALGGISQETQYF. The CDR3 coding sequence is TGTGCCAACGCCCTAGGGGGTATTAGCCAAGAGACCCAGTACTTC.